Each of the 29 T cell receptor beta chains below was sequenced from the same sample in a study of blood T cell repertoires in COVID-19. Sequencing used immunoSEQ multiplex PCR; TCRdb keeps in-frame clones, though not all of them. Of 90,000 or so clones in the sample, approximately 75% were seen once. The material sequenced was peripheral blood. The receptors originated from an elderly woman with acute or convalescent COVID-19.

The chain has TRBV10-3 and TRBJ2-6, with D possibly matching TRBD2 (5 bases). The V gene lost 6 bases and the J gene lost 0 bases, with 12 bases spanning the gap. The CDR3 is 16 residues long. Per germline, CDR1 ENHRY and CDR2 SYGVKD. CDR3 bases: TGTGCCATCAGCCCGGGAAAATTCTCTGGGGCCAACGTCCTGACTTTC. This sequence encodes CAISPGKFSGANVLTF.

The CDR3 here is CAISEKWQGNHNEQFF. The DNA for the CDR3 is TGTGCCATCAGTGAAAAATGGCAGGGGAACCACAATGAGCAGTTCTTC. V is TRBV10-3 and J is TRBJ2-1, with D perhaps TRBD1 (6 bases). Germline CDR1 and CDR2: ENHRY and SYGVKD. V dropped 3 bases and J dropped 5 bases, with 17 bases sitting between them. The CDR3 runs 16 residues.

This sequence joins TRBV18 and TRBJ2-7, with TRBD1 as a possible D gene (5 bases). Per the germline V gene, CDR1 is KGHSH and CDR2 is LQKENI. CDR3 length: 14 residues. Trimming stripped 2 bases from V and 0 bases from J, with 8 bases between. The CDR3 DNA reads TGTGCCAGCTCACCAGGGGCAAGCTCCTACGAGCAGTACTTC. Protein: CASSPGASSYEQYF. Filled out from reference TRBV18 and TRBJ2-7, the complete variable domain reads NAGVMQNPRHLVRRRGQEARLRCSPMKGHSHVYWYRQLPEEGLKFMVYLQKENIIDESGMPKERFSAEFPKEGPSILRIQQVVRGDSAAYFCASSPGASSYEQYFGPGTRLTVT.

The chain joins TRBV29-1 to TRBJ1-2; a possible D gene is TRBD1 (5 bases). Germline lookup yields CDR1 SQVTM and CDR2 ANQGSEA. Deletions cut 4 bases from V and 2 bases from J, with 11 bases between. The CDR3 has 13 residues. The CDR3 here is CSVGGGPNYGYTF. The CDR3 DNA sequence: TGCAGCGTTGGGGGGGGACCGAACTATGGCTACACCTTC.

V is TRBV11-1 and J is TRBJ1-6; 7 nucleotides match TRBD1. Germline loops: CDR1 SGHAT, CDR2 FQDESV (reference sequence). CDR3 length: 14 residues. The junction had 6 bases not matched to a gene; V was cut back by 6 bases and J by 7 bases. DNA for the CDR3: TGTGCCAGCAGTTCGGACAGGAGCAATTCACCCCTCCACTTT. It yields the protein CASSSDRSNSPLHF.

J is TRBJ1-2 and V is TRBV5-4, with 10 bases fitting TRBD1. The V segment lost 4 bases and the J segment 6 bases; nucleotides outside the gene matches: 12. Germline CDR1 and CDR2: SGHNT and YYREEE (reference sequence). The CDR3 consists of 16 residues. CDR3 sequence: CASSPSTGGGIDGYTF. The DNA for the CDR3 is TGTGCCAGCAGCCCTTCGACAGGGGGCGGTATCGATGGCTACACCTTC. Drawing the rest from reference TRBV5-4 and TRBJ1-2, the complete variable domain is ETGVTQSPTHLIKTRGQQVTLRCSSQSGHNTVSWYQQALGQGPQFIFQYYREEENGRGNFPPRFSGLQFPNYSSELNVNALELDDSALYLCASSPSTGGGIDGYTFGSGTRLTVV.

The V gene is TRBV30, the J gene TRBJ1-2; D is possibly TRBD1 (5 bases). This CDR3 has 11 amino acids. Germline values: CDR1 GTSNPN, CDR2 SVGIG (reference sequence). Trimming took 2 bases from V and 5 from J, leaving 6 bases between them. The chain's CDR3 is CAWSQGYGYTF. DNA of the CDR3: TGTGCCTGGAGTCAGGGATATGGCTACACCTTC.

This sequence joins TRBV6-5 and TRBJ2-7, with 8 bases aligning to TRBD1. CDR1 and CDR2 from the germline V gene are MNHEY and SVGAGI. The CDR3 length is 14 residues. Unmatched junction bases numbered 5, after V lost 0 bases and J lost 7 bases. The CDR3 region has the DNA TGTGCCAGCAGTTACTCTCAGGGGGCGAGGGAGCAGTACTTC. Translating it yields CASSYSQGAREQYF.

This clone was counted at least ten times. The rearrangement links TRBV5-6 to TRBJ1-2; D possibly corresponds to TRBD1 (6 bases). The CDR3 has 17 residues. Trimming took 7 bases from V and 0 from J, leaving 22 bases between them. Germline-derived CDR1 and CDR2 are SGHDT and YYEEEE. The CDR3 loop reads CASRLFGLQGTNYGYTF. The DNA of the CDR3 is TGTGCCAGCCGTCTCTTTGGCCTACAGGGCACTAACTATGGCTACACCTTC.

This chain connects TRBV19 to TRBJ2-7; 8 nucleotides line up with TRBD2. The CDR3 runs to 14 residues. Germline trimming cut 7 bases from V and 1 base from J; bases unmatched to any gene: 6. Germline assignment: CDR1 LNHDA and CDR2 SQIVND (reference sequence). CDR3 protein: CASTRGGPSYEQYF. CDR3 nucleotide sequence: TGTGCCAGTACCCGGGGGGGACCTTCCTACGAGCAGTACTTC.

The CDR3 loop reads CSVLQGAAYGYTF. For the CDR3, the DNA is TGCAGCGTTTTACAGGGGGCGGCCTATGGCTACACCTTC. The rearrangement uses TRBV29-1 and TRBJ1-2; 9 nucleotides align to TRBD1. Germline lookup yields CDR1 SQVTM and CDR2 ANQGSEA. V was pared by 5 bases and J by 4 bases, with 5 bases of the junction left unmatched. The CDR3 is 13 amino acids.

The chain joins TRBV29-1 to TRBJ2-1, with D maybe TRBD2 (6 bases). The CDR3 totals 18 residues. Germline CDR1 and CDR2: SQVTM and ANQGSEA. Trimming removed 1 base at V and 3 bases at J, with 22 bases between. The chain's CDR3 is CSVEGPKGGSLLYNEQFF. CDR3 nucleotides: TGCAGCGTTGAAGGTCCCAAAGGAGGGTCTCTACTCTACAATGAGCAGTTCTTC.

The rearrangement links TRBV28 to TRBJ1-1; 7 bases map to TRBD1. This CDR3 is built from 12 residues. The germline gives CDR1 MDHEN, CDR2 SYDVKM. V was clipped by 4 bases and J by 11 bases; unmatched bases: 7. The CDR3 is CASSSTGLGAFF. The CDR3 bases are TGTGCCAGCAGTTCGACAGGGTTGGGCGCTTTCTTT.

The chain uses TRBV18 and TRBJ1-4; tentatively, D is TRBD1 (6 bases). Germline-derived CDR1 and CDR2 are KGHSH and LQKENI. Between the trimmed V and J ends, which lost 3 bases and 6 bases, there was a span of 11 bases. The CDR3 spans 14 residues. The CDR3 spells CASSPDREHEKLFF. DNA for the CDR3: TGTGCCAGCTCACCGGACAGAGAGCATGAAAAACTGTTTTTT.

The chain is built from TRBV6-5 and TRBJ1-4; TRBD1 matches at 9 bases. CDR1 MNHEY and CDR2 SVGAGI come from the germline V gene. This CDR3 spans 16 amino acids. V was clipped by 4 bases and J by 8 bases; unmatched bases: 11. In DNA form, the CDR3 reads TGTGCCAGCAGTTCCTTGACGGACAGGGGTAGCGAAAAACTGTTTTTT. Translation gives CASSSLTDRGSEKLFF.

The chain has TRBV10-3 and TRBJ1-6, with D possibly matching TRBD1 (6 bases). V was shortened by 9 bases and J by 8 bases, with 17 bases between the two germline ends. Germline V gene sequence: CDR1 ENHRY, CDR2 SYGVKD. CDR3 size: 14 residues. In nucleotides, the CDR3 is TGTGCCATTGGGACATCCTTTGGGGATTCACCCCTCCACTTT. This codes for CAIGTSFGDSPLHF.

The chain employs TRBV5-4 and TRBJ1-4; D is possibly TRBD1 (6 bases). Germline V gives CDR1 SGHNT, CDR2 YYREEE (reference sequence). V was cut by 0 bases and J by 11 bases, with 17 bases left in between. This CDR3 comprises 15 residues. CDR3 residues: CASSLDRGATEKLFF. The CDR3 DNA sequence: TGTGCCAGCAGCTTGGATCGGGGGGCTACTGAGAAACTGTTTTTT.

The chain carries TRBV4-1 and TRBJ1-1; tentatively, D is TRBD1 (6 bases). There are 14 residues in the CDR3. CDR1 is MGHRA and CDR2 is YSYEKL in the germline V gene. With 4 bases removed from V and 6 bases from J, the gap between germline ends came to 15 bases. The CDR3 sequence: CASSLRTVRSEAFF. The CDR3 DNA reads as TGCGCCAGCAGCCTTCGGACAGTTCGGTCTGAAGCTTTCTTT.

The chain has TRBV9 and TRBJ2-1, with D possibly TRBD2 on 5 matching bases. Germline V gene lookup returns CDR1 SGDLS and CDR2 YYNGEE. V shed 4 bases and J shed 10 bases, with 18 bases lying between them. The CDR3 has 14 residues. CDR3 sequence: CASSFSGGLGEQFF. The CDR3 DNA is TGTGCCAGCAGCTTCTCCGGAGGCCTCGGGGAGCAGTTCTTC.

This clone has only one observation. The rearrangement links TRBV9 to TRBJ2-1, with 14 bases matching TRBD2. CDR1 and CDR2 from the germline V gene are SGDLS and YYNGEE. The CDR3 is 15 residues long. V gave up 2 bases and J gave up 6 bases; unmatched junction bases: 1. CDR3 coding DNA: TGTGCCAGCAGCGTGGGGACTAGCGGGGGCAATGAGCAGTTCTTC. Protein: CASSVGTSGGNEQFF. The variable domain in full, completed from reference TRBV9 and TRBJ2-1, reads DSGVTQTPKHLITATGQRVTLRCSPRSGDLSVYWYQQSLDQGLQFLIQYYNGEERAKGNILERFSAQQFPDLHSELNLSSLELGDSALYFCASSVGTSGGNEQFFGPGTRLTVL.

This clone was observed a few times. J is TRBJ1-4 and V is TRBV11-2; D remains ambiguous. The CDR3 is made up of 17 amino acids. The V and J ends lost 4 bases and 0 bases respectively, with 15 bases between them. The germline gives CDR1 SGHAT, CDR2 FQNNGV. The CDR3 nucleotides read TGTGCCAGCAGCTCCCTGGGAGGAGTTGCAACTAATGAAAAACTGTTTTTT. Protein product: CASSSLGGVATNEKLFF.

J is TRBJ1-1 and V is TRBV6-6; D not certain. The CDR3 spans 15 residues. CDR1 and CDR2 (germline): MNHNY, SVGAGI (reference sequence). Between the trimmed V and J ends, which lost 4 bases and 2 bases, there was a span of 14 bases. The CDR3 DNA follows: TGTGCCAGCAGTTCGGGAGGGTCCGTAAACACTGAAGCTTTCTTT. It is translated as CASSSGGSVNTEAFF.

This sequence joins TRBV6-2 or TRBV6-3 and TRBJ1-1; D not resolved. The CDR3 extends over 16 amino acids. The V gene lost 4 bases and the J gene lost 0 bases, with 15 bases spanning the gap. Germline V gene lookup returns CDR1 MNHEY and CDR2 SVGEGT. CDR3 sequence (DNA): TGTGCCAGCAGTTCGAGAGCGTCCCTTGTGAACACTGAAGCTTTCTTT. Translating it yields CASSSRASLVNTEAFF.

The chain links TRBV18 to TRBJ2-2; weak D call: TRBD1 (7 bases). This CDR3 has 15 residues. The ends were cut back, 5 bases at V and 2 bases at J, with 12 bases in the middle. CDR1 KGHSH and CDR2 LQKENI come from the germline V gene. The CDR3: CASSGGTVNTGELFF. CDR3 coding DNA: TGTGCCAGCTCAGGCGGGACAGTAAACACCGGGGAGCTGTTTTTT.

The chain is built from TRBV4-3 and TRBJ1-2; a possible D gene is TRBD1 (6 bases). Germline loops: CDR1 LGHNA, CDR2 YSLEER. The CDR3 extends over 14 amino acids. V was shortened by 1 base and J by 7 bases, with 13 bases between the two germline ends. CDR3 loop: CASSQVGRGVGYTF. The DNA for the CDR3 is TGCGCCAGCAGCCAAGTCGGCAGGGGCGTTGGCTACACCTTC.

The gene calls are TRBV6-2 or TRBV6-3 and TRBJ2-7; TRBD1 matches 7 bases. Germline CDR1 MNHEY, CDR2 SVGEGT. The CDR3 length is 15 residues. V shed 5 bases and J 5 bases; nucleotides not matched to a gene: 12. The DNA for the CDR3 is TGTGCCAGCAGTACGGCCCTGACAGGGATCCACGAGCAGTACTTC. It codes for CASSTALTGIHEQYF.

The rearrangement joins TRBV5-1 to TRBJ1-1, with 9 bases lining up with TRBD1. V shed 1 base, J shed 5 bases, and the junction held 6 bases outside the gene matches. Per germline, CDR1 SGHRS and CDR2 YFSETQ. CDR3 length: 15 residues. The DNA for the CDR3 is TGCGCCAGCAGCTTGATGGGACAGGGTGGGACTGAAGCTTTCTTT. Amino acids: CASSLMGQGGTEAFF.

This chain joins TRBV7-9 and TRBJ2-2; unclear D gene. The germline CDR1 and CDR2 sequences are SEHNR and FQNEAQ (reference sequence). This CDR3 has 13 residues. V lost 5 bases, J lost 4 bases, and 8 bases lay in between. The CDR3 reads CASSLVLTGELFF. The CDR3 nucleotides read TGTGCCAGCAGCCTCGTCCTCACCGGGGAGCTGTTTTTT.

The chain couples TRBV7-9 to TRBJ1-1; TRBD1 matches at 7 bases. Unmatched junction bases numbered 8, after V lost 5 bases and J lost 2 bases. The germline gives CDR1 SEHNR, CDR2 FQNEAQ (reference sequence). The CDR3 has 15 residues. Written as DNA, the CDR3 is TGTGCCAGCAGCCCCTTTCGACAGGGAAACACTGAAGCTTTCTTT. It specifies CASSPFRQGNTEAFF. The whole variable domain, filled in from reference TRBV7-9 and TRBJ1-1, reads DTGVSQNPRHKITKRGQNVTFRCDPISEHNRLYWYRQTLGQGPEFLTYFQNEAQLEKSRLLSDRFSAERPKGSFSTLEIQRTEQGDSAMYLCASSPFRQGNTEAFFGQGTRLTVV.